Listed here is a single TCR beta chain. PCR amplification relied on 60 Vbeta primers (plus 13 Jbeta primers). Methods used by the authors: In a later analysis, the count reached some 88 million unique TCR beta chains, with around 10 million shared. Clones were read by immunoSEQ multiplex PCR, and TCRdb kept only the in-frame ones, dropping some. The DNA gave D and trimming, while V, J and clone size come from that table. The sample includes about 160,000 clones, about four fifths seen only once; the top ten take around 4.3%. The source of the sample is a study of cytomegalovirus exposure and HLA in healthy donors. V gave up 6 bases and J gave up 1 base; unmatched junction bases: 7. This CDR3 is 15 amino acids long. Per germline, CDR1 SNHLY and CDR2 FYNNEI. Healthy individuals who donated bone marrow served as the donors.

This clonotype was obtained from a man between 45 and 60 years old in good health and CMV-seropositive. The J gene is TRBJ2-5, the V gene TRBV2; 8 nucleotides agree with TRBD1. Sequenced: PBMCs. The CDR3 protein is CASSETGVSQETQYF. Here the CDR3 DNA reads TGTGCCAGCAGCGAGACAGGGGTCTCCCAAGAGACCCAGTACTTC.